This T cell receptor (beta chain) emerged from a study of CD8+CD57+ T cells in acquired aplastic anemia. V lost 5 bases, J lost 2 bases, and 19 bases lay in between. The CDR3 sequence is 17 residues long. Germline CDR1 SGHAT, CDR2 FQDESV (reference sequence). This clonotype has a handful of counts. Researchers used genomic DNA as the template to profile TCR beta VDJ and CDR3. A single record per CDR3 protein comes from TCRdb applying MiXCR to the reads. This table holds a few hundred thousand distinct CDR3 sequences, around 33% found once. An expansion of CD8+CD57+ cells by flow cytometry had been shown in patients chosen for sequencing.

This clonotype was obtained from a human donor with aplastic anemia. The material sequenced was sorted CD4+, CD8+, or CD8+CD57+ T cells (not recorded which) from PBMCs. The genes are TRBV11-1 and TRBJ1-3; no clear D. The CDR3 DNA reads as TGTGCCAGCAGCGAAGGGCCCGGTGGCGGGACTGGAAACACCATATATTTT. As protein: CASSEGPGGGTGNTIYF. The variable domain in full, completed from reference TRBV11-1 and TRBJ1-3, reads EAEVAQSPRYKITEKSQAVAFWCDPISGHATLYWYRQILGQGPELLVQFQDESVVDDSQLPKDRFSAERLKGVDSTLKIQPAELGDSAMYLCASSEGPGGGTGNTIYFGEGSWLTVV.